This T cell receptor beta chain comes out of a study of T cells expressing NK-cell markers. Overall study context: HCMV seropositivity characterized most of the eight sequenced donors, and seronegativity one.

After re-calling the 5' RACE reads, TCRdb lists one entry per CDR3 protein, DNA absent. The sample features some 390,000 distinct CDR3 sequences, with about 10% in its top ten. The length of the CDR3 is 15 residues. In germline, CDR1 is SGDLS, CDR2 YYNGEE. This TCR came from a woman in her forties or fifties in good health. The V and J genes are TRBV9 and TRBJ2-7; TCRdb gives TRBD2 as the D gene, but with no DNA this cannot be confirmed. Sequencing was carried out using blood T cells: a sorted CD56 or NKG2C T cell subset, CD4+ or CD8+ T cells, or bulk PBMC T cells (not recorded which). CDR3 protein: CASSVGGLSSYEQYF.